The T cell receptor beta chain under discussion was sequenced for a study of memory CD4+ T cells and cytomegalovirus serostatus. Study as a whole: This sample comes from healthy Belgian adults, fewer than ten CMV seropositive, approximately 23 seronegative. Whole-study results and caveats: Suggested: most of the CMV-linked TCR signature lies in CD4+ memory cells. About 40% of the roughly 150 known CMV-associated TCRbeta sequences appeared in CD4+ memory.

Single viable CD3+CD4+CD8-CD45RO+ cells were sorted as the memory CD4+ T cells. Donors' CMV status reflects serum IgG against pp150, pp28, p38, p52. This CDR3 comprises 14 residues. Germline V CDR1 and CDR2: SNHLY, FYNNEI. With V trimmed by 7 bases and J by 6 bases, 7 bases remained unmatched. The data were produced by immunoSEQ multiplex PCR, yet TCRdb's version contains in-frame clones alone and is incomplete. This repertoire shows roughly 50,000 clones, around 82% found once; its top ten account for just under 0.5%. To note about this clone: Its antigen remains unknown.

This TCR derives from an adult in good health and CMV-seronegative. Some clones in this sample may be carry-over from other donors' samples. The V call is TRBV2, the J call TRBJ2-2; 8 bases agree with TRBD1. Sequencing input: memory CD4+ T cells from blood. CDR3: CASMDRVFAGELFF. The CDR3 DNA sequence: TGTGCCAGCATGGACAGGGTTTTCGCCGGGGAGCTGTTTTTT.